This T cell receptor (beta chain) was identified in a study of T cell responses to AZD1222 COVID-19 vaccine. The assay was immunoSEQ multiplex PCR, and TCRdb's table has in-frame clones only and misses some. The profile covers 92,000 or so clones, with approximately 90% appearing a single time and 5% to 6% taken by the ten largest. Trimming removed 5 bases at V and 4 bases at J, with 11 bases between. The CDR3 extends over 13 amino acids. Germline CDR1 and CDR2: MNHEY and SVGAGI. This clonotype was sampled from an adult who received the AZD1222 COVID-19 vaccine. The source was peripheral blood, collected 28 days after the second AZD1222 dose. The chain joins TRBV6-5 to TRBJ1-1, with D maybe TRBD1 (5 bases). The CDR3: CASSQGVRTEAFF. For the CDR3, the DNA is TGTGCCAGCAGTCAGGGTGTTCGCACTGAAGCTTTCTTT.